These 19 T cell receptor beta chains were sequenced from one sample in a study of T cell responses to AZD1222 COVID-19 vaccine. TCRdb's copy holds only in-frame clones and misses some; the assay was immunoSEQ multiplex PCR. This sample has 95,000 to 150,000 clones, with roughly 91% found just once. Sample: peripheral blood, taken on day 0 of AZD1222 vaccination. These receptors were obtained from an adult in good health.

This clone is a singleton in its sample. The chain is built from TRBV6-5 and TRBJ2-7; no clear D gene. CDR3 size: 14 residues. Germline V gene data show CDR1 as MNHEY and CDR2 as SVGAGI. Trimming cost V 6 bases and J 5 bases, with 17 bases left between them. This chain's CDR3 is CASSPTGPSHEQYF. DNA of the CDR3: TGTGCCAGCAGCCCCACGGGTCCATCCCACGAGCAGTACTTC.

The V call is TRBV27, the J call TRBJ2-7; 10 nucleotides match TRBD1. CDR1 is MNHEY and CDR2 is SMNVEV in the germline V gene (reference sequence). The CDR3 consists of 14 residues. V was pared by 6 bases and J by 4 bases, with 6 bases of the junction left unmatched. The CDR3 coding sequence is TGTGCCAGCAGATCCGGGACAGGGGTATACGAGCAGTACTTC. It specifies CASRSGTGVYEQYF.

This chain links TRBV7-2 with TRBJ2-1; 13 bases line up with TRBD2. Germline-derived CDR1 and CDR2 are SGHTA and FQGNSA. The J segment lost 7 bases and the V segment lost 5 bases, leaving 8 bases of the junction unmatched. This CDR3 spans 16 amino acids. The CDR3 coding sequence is TGTGCCAGCAGCGCCAAACTAGCGGGAGGGGGTAATGAGCAGTTCTTC. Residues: CASSAKLAGGGNEQFF.

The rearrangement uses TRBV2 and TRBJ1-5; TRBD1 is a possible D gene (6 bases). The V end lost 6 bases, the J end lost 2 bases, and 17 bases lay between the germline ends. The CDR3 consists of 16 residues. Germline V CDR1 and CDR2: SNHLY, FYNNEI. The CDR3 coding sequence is TGTGCCAGCAGCACCCCAAGGGGGTCCGGCAATCAGCCCCAGCATTTT. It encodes CASSTPRGSGNQPQHF.

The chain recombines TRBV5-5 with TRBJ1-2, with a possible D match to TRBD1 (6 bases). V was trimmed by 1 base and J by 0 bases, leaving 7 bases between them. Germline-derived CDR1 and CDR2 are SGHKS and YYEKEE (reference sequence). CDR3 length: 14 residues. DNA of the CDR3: TGTGCCAGCAGCTTGCAGGGGCCTAACTATGGCTACACCTTC. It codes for CASSLQGPNYGYTF. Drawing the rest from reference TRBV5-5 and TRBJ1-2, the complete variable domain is DAGVTQSPTHLIKTRGQQVTLRCSPISGHKSVSWYQQVLGQGPQFIFQYYEKEERGRGNFPDRFSARQFPNYSSELNVNALLLGDSALYLCASSLQGPNYGYTFGSGTRLTVV.

CDR3 nucleotides: TGTGCCAGCAGCCCAAGGACAGGGGATAGCTACACCTTC. Its translation is CASSPRTGDSYTF. This sequence joins TRBV14 and TRBJ1-2; TRBD1 matches at 9 bases. CDR1 and CDR2 from the germline V gene are SGHDN and FVKESK. The CDR3 has 13 residues. V lost 4 bases and J lost 9; bases outside the gene matches: 6.

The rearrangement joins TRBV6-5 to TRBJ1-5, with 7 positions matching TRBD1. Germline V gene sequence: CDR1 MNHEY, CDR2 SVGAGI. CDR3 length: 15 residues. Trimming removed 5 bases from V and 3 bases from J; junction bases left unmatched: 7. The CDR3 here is CASSRTGDPNQPQHF. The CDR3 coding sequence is TGTGCCAGCAGTCGTACAGGGGACCCCAATCAGCCCCAGCATTTT.

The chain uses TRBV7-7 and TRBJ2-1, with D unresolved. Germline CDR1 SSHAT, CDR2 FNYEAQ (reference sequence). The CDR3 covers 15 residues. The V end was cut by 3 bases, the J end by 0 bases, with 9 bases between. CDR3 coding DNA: TGTGCCAGCAGCTTCCGGGCTAGCTCCTACAATGAGCAGTTCTTC. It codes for CASSFRASSYNEQFF.

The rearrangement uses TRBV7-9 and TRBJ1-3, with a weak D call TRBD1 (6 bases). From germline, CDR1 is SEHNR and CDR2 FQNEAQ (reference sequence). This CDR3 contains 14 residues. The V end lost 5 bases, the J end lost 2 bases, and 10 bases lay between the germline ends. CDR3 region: CASSAGTPGNTIYF. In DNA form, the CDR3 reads TGTGCCAGCAGCGCCGGGACACCTGGAAACACCATATATTTT.

Here the CDR3 DNA reads TGTGCCAGCAGTGACCGGCGGGGGCTAAACTACGAGCAGTACTTC. It codes for CASSDRRGLNYEQYF. This chain connects TRBV25-1 to TRBJ2-7, with D possibly being TRBD2 (7 bases). V gave up 3 bases and J gave up 3 bases, with 15 bases separating them. The CDR3 is 15 residues long. The V gene's germline CDR1 is MGHDK and CDR2 SYGVNS.

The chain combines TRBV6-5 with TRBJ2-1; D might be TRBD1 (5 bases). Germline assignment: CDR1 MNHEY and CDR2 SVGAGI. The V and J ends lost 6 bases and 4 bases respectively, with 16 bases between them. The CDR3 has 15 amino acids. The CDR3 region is CASRRTRTTYNEQFF. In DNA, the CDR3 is TGTGCCAGCAGACGCACGCGGACAACTTACAATGAGCAGTTCTTC.

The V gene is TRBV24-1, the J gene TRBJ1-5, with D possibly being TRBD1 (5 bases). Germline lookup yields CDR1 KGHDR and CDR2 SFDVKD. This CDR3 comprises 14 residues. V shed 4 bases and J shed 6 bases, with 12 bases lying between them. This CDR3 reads CATSDTNGGQPQHF. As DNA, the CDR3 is TGTGCCACCAGTGACACTAACGGGGGTCAGCCCCAGCATTTT.

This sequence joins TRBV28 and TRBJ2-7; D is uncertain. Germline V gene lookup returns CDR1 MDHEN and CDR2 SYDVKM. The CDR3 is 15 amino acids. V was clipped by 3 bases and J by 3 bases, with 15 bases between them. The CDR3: CASSFLNSLSYEQYF. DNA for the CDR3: TGTGCCAGCAGTTTCCTCAACTCTTTGAGCTACGAGCAGTACTTC. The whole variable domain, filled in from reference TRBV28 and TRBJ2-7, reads DVKVTQSSRYLVKRTGEKVFLECVQDMDHENMFWYRQDPGLGLRLIYFSYDVKMKEKGDIPEGYSVSREKKERFSLILESASTNQTSMYLCASSFLNSLSYEQYFGPGTRLTVT.

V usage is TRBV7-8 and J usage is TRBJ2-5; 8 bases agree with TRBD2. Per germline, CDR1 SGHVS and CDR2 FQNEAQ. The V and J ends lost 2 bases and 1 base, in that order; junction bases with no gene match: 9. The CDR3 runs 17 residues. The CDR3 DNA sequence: TGTGCCAGCAGCTTACTTCGGGGGGGGCCTGTCCAAGAGACCCAGTACTTC. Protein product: CASSLLRGGPVQETQYF.

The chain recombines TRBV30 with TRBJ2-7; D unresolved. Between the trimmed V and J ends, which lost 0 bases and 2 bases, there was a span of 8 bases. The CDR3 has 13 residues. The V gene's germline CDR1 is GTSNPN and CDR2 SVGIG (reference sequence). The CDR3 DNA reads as TGTGCCTGGAGTGTTTCTTGGACCTACGAGCAGTACTTC. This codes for CAWSVSWTYEQYF.

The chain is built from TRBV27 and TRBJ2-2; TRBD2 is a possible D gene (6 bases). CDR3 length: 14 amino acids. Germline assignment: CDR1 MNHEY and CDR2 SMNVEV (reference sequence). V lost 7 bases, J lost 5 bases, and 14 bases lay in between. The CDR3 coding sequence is TGTGCCAGCAAGCCGGGACTCGGAACCGGGGAGCTGTTTTTT. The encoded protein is CASKPGLGTGELFF.

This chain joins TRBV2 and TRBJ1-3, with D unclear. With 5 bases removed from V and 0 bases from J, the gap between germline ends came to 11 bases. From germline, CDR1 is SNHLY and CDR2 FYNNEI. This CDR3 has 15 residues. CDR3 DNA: TGTGCCAGCAGTCCTGCGCCAAGCTCTGGAAACACCATATATTTT. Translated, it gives CASSPAPSSGNTIYF.

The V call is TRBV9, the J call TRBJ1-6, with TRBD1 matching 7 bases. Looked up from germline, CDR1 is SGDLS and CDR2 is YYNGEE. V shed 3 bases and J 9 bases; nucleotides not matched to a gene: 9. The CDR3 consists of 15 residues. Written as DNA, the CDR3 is TGTGCCAGCAGCGCGAACAGGGGTGCGGGTTCACCCCTCCACTTT. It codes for CASSANRGAGSPLHF. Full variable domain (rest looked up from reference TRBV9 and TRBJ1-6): DSGVTQTPKHLITATGQRVTLRCSPRSGDLSVYWYQQSLDQGLQFLIQYYNGEERAKGNILERFSAQQFPDLHSELNLSSLELGDSALYFCASSANRGAGSPLHFGNGTRLTVT.

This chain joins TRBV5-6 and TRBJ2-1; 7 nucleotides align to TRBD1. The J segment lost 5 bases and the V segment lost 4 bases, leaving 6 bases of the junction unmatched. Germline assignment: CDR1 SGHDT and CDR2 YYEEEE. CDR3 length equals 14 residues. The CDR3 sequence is CASSLRGLDNEQFF. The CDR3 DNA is TGTGCCAGCAGCCTTAGGGGGCTGGACAATGAGCAGTTCTTC.